Listed here is a single T cell receptor (beta chain). This sample is part of a study of tumor-infiltrating lymphocytes in glioblastoma multiforme. There are 15 residues in the CDR3. Trimming cost V 3 bases and J 5 bases; bases outside gene matches: 7. Germline CDR1 ENHRY, CDR2 SYGVKD. Three nested ARM-PCR rounds with V-beta and C-beta primers built TCRB libraries. TCRdb redid the calling of the multiplex PCR reads with MiXCR, one entry per CDR3 protein. The sample yields under 15,000 distinct CDR3 sequences, roughly 64% seen once. The chain couples TRBV10-3 to TRBJ2-5; 9 bases match TRBD2. This receptor was identified in a male donor with glioblastoma. Sample: brain tumor tissue. The CDR3 nucleotides are TGTGCCATCAGTGAAAGACTAGCGGTGGTGGAGACCCAGTACTTC. Translated, it gives CAISERLAVVETQYF.